The 3 T cell receptor beta chains in this list originate from one sample, sequenced in a study of regulatory T cells in long-lasting Graves disease. The sample's time point: newly diagnosed GD, antithyroid drugs for less than 3 months. After RNA was extracted from PBMCs, the TCR library was made from it. Through Arm-PCR of CDR3 regions and iRepertoire HTBI primers, TCR beta libraries were built. Via MiXCR, TCRdb re-called the multiplex PCR reads, giving one row per CDR3 protein. The sample lists a few hundred thousand distinct CDR3 sequences, 15% to 20% occurring once. Sample: peripheral blood mononuclear cells (PBMCs), taken at new diagnosis, from a patient treated with antithyroid drugs. The receptors were sampled from a female donor with Graves disease.

This clonotype was counted many times. The genes are TRBV6-4 and TRBJ2-5; tentative D call: TRBD1 (6 bases). The CDR3 is 16 residues long. Germline-derived CDR1 and CDR2 are MRHNA and SNTAGT. V shed 6 bases and J shed 4 bases, with 21 bases lying between them. CDR3 coding DNA: TGTGCCAGCAGCCAACACAACCCAGGGGTAGGAGAGACCCAGTACTTC. Amino acid sequence: CASSQHNPGVGETQYF.

This clonotype was detected a few times. With a far larger clone one base away, a read error is the likely cause. This likely comes from a read error, as the CDR3 has no conserved phenylalanine or tryptophan at its end. The DNA is left out, because the CDR3 cannot be placed on it with certainty; the CDR3 is given as TCRdb lists it. This CDR3 is CASSRDRESAETQYS. This chain joins TRBV2 and TRBJ2-3; the listed D gene, TRBD1, was not tested against the DNA. The length of the CDR3 is 15 amino acids, counting both ends. Germline V lookup: CDR1 SNHLY, CDR2 FYNNEI.

In the case of this clonotype: This may be a read error, as it is one base from a much larger clone. The chain links TRBV12-3 or TRBV12-4 to TRBJ2-1; 13 bases fit TRBD2. The trim removed 5 bases at V and 8 bases at J, leaving 9 bases unmatched. This CDR3 is built from 16 residues. The CDR3 DNA is TGTGCCAGCAGTGATCGGGGACTAGCGGGAAACTATGAGCAGTTCTTC. The encoded protein is CASSDRGLAGNYEQFF.